This entry features one T cell receptor beta chain sequence. The data derive from a study of blood T cell repertoires in COVID-19. CDR1 and CDR2 from the germline V gene are MNHEY and SMNVEV (reference sequence). V lost 7 bases and J lost 9; bases outside the gene matches: 12. The CDR3 has 14 amino acids. Assay used: immunoSEQ multiplex PCR; TCRdb lists only in-frame clones, some missing. The sample includes over 200,000 clones, 88% of them seen just once. The rearrangement joins TRBV27 to TRBJ2-1; 7 bases map to TRBD2. The sequencing input was peripheral blood. This clonotype was obtained from a woman between 35 and 50 years old who had recovered from COVID-19. The CDR3 region has the DNA TGTGCCAGCACCCGGGCGGGCGGGGAGGGTGAGCAGTTCTTC. Translating gives CASTRAGGEGEQFF.